This TCR beta chain was captured in a study of CD8+ T cells in alopecia areata. Germline CDR1 reads SNHLY; CDR2 reads FYNNEI. The V end was cut by 8 bases, the J end by 7 bases, with 15 bases between. CDR3 size: 12 residues. General study results and limits: In scalp and blood, many expanded lesional clones persisted during tofacitinib. Scalp clonality and expanded CD8+ clones among the top 100 fell significantly with tofacitinib. Mouse data revealed clearer TCR sharing than patient data did, a gap possibly tied to HLA.

With regard to this clone: What it binds is unknown.

Sequencing templates came from extracted RNA that was reverse transcribed into cDNA. The data were produced by immunoSEQ multiplex PCR, yet TCRdb's version contains in-frame clones alone and is incomplete. The table includes about 300,000 clones, roughly 60% detected once. Treatment defined: oral pan-JAK inhibitor, 5-10 mg twice daily. Those with alopecia areata gave lesional scalp punch biopsies and peripheral blood. This TCR came from a human donor with alopecia areata. The sample in question was CD4+ T cells sorted from blood, obtained at week 24, from a patient treated with tofacitinib. The chain couples TRBV2 to TRBJ2-7, with TRBD2 as a possible D gene (6 bases). DNA of the CDR3: TGTGCCAGCCGGAGGGGTCCAGGGGAGCAGTACTTC. Translated: CASRRGPGEQYF.